This T cell receptor beta chain is drawn from a study of cytomegalovirus exposure and HLA in healthy donors (dated by TCRdb to 2016 to 2017). About the investigation overall: An earlier analysis of about 560 of the donors reported approximately 280 Gb of sequence data and 117 million unique TCR beta sequences obtained from around 180 million T cells. HLA typing covered class I and class II loci at four-digit resolution. The study was designed to test whether signatures of past pathogen exposure could be identified by cataloging public T cell receptors. Among about 410 genotyped donors of the cohort, an average of approximately 220,000 unique TCR beta nucleotide sequences was sequenced per donor, of which roughly 17% were non-productive. Donor age, sex, ethnicity and CMV serostatus were collected together with the repertoire data. All discovery cohort repertoires had been generated using a single sequencing platform. About five DR-DQ haplotypes were handled as single units for association and clustering because linkage in the cohort was strong. Among the approximately 400 genotyped donors, 81% belonged to the genetic ancestry cluster associated with self-reported Caucasian donors. In the later analysis, no new phenotypic data were used to find candidate immune exposures; instead, reliance was placed on TCR beta sequences and their occurrence across donors. In an earlier analysis of 500 to 650 of the donors, high-throughput TCR beta sequencing was used to judge whether each TCR beta V gene segment behaved as functional or pseudogenic. Typing coverage differed by locus: A, B, C, DRB1 and DQB1 were typed in about 629-640 donors, DQA1 in about 510, DPA1 in 600 to 610, and DPB1 in about 450. The study used immunosequencing to profile the T cell repertoires of approximately 650 subjects and linked those repertoires to cytomegalovirus serostatus. Along with the roughly 610-subject first cohort, a separate validation cohort of roughly 110 different subjects was used. To study patterns of TCR occurrence, a later analysis re-analyzed previously published TCR beta repertoires from 700 or so donors and added high-resolution HLA genotyping. In a later genetic analysis, genome-wide SNP genotypes for about 55% of the roughly 670 donors were used, and that subset was treated as a discovery cohort. To predict cytomegalovirus infection status, the study brought together high-throughput TCR immunosequencing, statistical association of individual TCRs with disease status, and machine learning. An early release that covered about 640 HLA-typed donors contained around 300 gigabases of sequencing data and roughly 84 million unique TCR sequences.

As to this clone: No cognate antigen has been identified for it. There are no base qualities to consult, and no much larger clone falls within one base.

CDR1 and CDR2, per the germline V gene, are SGHAT and FQNNGV. The CDR3 spans 12 residues, from the cysteine through the phenylalanine. Of all the DNA, just the CDR3 is kept, 36 bases in frame from base 1. The germline ends are 11 bases apart after V is trimmed by 5 bases and J by 9 bases. Library method: the immunoSEQ multiplex PCR assay. The multiplex PCR relied on a mix of 60 forward primers for TCR Vbeta segments and 13 reverse primers for TCR Jbeta segments. The CDR3 region of rearranged TCR beta genes was amplified from genomic DNA by a multiplex PCR assay. Amplified TCR beta libraries were sequenced as 87-base-pair reads on the Illumina HiSeq System. The authors' pipeline ran thus. A later analysis counted 65 million to 90 million unique TCR beta chains across the 600 to 850 repertoires, and some 11 million of these chains were shared by at least two donors. To remove PCR and sequencing errors, raw reads were error-corrected and collapsed into unique sequences using a nearest-neighbor algorithm that merged closely related sequences. CDR3 sequences were aligned to IMGT reference sequences to assign V, D and J gene segments. For a sequence to be retained, at least a six-nucleotide match to both a V gene segment and a J gene segment was required. A rearrangement counted as productive if the CDR3 had no stop codons and remained in frame with V and J, and every other rearrangement counted as non-productive. Following IMGT convention, CDR3 was defined as the stretch from the second conserved V-encoded cysteine up to the conserved J-encoded phenylalanine. The earlier analysis of about 530 of the donors excluded any sequence lacking an unambiguous match to a single V gene segment. An earlier analysis of 500 to 600 of the donors classified V segments as functional when productive rearrangements were above 56.7% and as segregating when the standard deviation between donors was above 5%. A statistical classification framework was built to diagnose cytomegalovirus status from the catalog of TCR beta chain sequences. In a later analysis, V and J genes were assigned by comparing TCR nucleotide sequences against IMGT/GENE-DB human TR gene sequences. Using the TCRdist pipeline, a later analysis assigned CDR3 sequences along with most-parsimonious VDJ recombination scenarios. In a later analysis, every TCR beta chain was defined by the combination of its CDR3 amino acid sequence and its V-gene family, and reads without a unique V-gene family were dropped. A later analysis removed 550 to 650 highly shared, low-generation-probability nucleotide sequences to deal with suspected cross-contamination and a sequencing artifact. For each public chain, a later analysis derived a clonal expansion index from normalized ranks of inferred template counts within each repertoire. Generation probabilities in a later analysis came from a VDJ recombination model fitted to out-of-frame rearrangements, and those results were checked against IGoR. In a later analysis, TCR-TCR, TCR-HLA and TCR-CMV co-occurrence was scored with hypergeometric tests, and a repertoire-size bias correction was applied to TCR pairs. To estimate false discovery rates, a later analysis permuted the HLA or CMV assignments 20 times. In a later analysis, co-occurring TCRs were grouped using DBSCAN, and TCRdist sequence similarity was added for clustering within HLA-allele-positive subsets. Repertoires with fewer than 30,000 or more than 120,000 public chains, plus five repertoires with anomalous nucleotide sharing, were excluded from co-occurrence clustering. In TCRdb, the immuneACCESS table is reduced to in-frame sequences with V and J assigned. These tables do not hold every clone; where another copy was compared, an unresolved V gene accounts for under half, and the others remain unexplained. The V and J calls and clone size were taken over from that table, and D and trimming were inferred from the DNA. The sample table records fewer than 300,000 clones; 80% of these occur just once. The top ten clonotypes cover about 0.3% of the sample.

Study-wide findings and limitations: This cohort had only TCR beta chains sequenced, and the lack of alpha or paired-chain data limited which features could be detected. A later analysis associated about 16,000 TCR beta sequences with specific HLA alleles at a false discovery rate of 0.05. Compared with the approximately 710-donor mean, donors in an Asian-associated ancestry cluster had fewer N-insertions in productive TCRs, according to a later genetic analysis. In a later analysis, several top co-occurrence clusters were reported to appear linked to parvovirus B19, influenza, CMV and Epstein-Barr virus. According to a later analysis, TCR association rates differed among HLA loci, with DRB1 alleles showing the most associated TCRs and HLA-C alleles showing the fewest. Most TCR sequences were seen in very few donors, while some public TCRs were found in many individuals. HLA typing was unavailable for some donors at each locus, so association tests used only the typed subset. A cluster of highly shared sequence variants was judged likely to be a technical artifact of the sequencing pipeline. Broadly in line with IMGT annotations, most TCR beta V segments showed up in productive rearrangements about 87% or about 30% of the time in an earlier analysis of approximately 640 of the donors. Linkage disequilibrium might explain the correlated functional status among segregating V segments, but an unknown experimental factor could not be ruled out. A later genetic analysis associated a missense DCLRE1C variant with V-gene and J-gene trimming of TCR beta chains, and an independent cohort replicated the association. A further reported finding was that TCR beta sequences accurately predicted the HLA-A and HLA-B alleles for most subjects in the first cohort. The study listed 150 to 200 TCR beta chains as associated with cytomegalovirus. A later analysis found that HLA-associated TCR beta chains were more clonally expanded and had lower generation probabilities than equally common non-associated chains. A few of the identified cytomegalovirus-associated TCR beta chains were confirmed in vitro to be specific for cytomegalovirus antigens. Over 15 rarely observed V segments, including chromosome 9 orphons, were excluded from the earlier analysis of a few hundred of the donors because counts were too low. In a later analysis, most CMV-associated TCR beta chains were found to appear HLA-restricted, with HLA associations seemingly driven largely by CMV exposure. Sequencing depth was assumed to be roughly uniform across donors in the presence/absence analyses, though that assumption may not hold. Assigning TCR associations to individual alleles was difficult when HLA alleles, especially DR and DQ, strongly co-occurred. Immune exposure information for the cohort was limited to CMV serostatus. The authors suggested that the approach could potentially be extended to other disease states and immunological phenotypes. Some IMGT-functional V segments, including TRBV6-2 and TRBV6-3, could not be distinguished by the 87-base-pair reads and were therefore excluded. In both the original and validation cohorts, the classifier was reported to diagnose cytomegalovirus status with high specificity and sensitivity.

The cohort comprised some 730 healthy bone marrow donors. At the time of sampling, every cohort member was nominally healthy, though immune exposures that went unrecorded were likely present. The donor was CMV seronegative and was included in the group of a few hundred seronegative cohort members. A peripheral blood sample was provided by each donor, and peripheral blood mononuclear cells were used for TCR beta sequencing. Genomic DNA extraction from the blood cell samples was performed with the Qiagen DNeasy Blood Extraction Kit. Sequences were obtained from PBMCs. This sequence was found in a girl aged 2 to 9 in good health and CMV-seronegative. This receptor chain uses TRBV11-2 and TRBJ2-1, with a tentative D gene TRBD1 over 6 matching bases. For the CDR3, the sequence is CASSPTGSEQFF. The DNA sequence reads TGTGCCAGCAGCCCAACAGGGAGTGAGCAGTTCTTC.